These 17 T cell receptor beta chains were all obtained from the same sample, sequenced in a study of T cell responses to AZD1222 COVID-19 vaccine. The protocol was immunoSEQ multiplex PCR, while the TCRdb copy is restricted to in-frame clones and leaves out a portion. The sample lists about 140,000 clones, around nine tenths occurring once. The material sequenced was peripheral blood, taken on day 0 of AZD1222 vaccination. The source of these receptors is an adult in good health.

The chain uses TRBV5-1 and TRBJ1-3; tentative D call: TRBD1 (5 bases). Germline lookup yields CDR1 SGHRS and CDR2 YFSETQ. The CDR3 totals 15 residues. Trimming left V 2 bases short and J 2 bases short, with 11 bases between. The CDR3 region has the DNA TGCGCCAGCAGCTTTTCAGGGTTTGCTGGAAACACCATATATTTT. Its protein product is CASSFSGFAGNTIYF.

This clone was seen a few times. For the CDR3, the DNA is TGTGCCAGCCGGGCGGGATTGAACACCGGGGAGCTGTTTTTT. Translated, it gives CASRAGLNTGELFF. J is TRBJ2-2 and V is TRBV7-3, with D perhaps matching TRBD2 (6 bases). V was clipped by 8 bases and J by 1 base, with 11 bases between them. There are 14 residues in the CDR3. The germline V gene has CDR1 SGHTA and CDR2 FQGTGA.

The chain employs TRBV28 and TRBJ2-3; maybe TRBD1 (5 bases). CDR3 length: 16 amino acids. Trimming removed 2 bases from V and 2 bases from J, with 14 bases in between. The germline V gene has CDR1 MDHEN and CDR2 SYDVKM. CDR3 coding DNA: TGTGCCAGCAGTTTACACGAGCTGACAGACACAGATACGCAGTATTTT. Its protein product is CASSLHELTDTDTQYF.

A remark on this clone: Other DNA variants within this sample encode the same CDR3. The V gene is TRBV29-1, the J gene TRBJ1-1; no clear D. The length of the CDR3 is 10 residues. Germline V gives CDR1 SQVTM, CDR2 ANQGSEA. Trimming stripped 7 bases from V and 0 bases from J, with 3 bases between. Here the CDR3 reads CSGLNTEAFF. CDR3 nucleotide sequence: TGCAGCGGGTTGAACACTGAAGCTTTCTTT.

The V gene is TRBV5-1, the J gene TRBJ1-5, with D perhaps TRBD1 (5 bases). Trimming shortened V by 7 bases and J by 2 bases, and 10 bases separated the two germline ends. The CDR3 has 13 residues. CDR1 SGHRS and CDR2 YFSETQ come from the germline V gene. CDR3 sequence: CASSQQGNQPQHF. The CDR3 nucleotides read TGCGCCAGCTCCCAACAGGGCAATCAGCCCCAGCATTTT.

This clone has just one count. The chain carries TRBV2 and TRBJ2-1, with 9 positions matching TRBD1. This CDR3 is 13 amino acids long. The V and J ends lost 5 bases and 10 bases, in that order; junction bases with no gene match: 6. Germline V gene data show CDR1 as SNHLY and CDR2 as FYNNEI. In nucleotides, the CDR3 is TGTGCCAGCAGTCCACAGGGGGCGGCCGAGCAGTTCTTC. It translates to CASSPQGAAEQFF.

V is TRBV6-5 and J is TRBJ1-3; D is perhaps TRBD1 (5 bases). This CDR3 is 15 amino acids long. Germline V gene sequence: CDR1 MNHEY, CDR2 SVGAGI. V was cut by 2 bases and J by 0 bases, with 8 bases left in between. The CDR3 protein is CASSYRGFSGNTIYF. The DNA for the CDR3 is TGTGCCAGCAGTTACAGGGGCTTCTCTGGAAACACCATATATTTT.

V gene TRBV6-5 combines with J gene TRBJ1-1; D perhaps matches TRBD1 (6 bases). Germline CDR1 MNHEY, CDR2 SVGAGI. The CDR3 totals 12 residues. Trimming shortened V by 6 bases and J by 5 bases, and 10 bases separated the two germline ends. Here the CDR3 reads CASRATGTEAFF. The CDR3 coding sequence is TGTGCCAGCAGAGCCACAGGGACTGAAGCTTTCTTT.

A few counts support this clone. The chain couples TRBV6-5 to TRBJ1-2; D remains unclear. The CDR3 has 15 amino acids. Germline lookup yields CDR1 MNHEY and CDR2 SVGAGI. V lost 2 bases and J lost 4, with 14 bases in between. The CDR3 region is CASSYRAGLGYGYTF. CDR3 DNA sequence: TGTGCCAGCAGTTACCGCGCGGGGTTAGGCTATGGCTACACCTTC.

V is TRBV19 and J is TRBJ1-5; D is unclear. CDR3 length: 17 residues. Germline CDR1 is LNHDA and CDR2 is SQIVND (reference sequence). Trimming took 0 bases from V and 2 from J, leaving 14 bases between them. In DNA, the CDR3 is TGTGCCAGTAGTATAGATATCAGGTTGCGCGGCAATCAGCCCCAGCATTTT. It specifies CASSIDIRLRGNQPQHF.

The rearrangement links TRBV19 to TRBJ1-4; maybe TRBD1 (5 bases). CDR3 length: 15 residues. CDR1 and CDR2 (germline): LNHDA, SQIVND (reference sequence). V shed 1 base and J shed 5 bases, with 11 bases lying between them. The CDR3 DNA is TGTGCCAGTAGTATAGGACAGCAGCGGAATGAAAAACTGTTTTTT. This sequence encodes CASSIGQQRNEKLFF.

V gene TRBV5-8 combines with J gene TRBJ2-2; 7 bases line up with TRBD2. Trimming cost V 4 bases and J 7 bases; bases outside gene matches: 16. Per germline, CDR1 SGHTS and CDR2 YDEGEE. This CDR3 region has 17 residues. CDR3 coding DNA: TGTGCCAGCAGCCTTTTCCAGGGCGGGAGTTATGGCGGGGAGCTGTTTTTT. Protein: CASSLFQGGSYGGELFF.

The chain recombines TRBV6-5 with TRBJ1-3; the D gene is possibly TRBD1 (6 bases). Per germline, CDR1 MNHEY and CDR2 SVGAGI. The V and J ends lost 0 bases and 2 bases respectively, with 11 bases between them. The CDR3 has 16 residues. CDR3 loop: CASSYSGQGTGNTIYF. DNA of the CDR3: TGTGCCAGCAGTTACTCAGGCCAGGGGACTGGAAACACCATATATTTT.

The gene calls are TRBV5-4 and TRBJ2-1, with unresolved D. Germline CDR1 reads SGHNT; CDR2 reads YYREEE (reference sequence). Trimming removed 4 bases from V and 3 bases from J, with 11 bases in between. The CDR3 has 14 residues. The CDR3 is CASSPGRRYNEQFF. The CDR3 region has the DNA TGTGCCAGCAGCCCCGGGCGGCGCTACAATGAGCAGTTCTTC.

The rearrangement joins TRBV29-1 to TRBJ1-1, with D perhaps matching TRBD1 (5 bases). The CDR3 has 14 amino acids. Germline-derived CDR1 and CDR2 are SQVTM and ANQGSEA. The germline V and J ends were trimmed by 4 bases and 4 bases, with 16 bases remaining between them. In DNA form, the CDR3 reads TGCAGCGTTGCTCGTTCTTCAGGGAGCACTGAAGCTTTCTTT. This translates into CSVARSSGSTEAFF.

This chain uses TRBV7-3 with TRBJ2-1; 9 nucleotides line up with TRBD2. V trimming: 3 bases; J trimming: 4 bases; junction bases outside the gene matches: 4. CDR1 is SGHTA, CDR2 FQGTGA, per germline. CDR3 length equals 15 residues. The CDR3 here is CASSFLAGAYNEQFF. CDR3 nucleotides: TGTGCCAGCAGCTTTTTAGCGGGGGCGTACAATGAGCAGTTCTTC.

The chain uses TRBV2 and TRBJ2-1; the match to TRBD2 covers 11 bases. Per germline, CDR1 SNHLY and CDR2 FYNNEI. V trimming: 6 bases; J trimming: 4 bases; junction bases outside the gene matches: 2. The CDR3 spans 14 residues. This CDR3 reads CASRPSGRYNEQFF. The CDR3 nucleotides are TGTGCCAGCAGACCTAGCGGGAGGTACAATGAGCAGTTCTTC.